These 24 T cell receptor beta chains were all obtained from the same sample, sequenced in a study of prognosis after radiotherapy for stage I lung cancer. Amplification of TCR beta CDR3 from genomic DNA used two-round multiplex PCR. The use of primers specific to each TRBV and TRBJ gene characterized first-round PCR. TCRdb processed the multiplex PCR reads anew with MiXCR; each CDR3 protein has one entry. The data show 8,500 or so distinct CDR3 sequences, over 50% seen once. The source was PBMCs, collected before or after stereotactic body radiation therapy (not recorded which). The origin of the receptors is a donor aged 50 or older with non-small cell lung cancer.

As concerns this clonotype: A read error is the likely source, as a far larger clone sits one nucleotide away. The chain recombines TRBV7-2 with TRBJ2-4; 8 bases agree with TRBD2. The DNA end is a closer match to TRBJ2-5, so the J assignment may be wrong. Germline assignment: CDR1 SGHTA and CDR2 FQGNSA. The CDR3 length is 15 residues. DNA for the CDR3: TGTGCCAACAGCCCCAGCGGGAGAAGGTGGGAGACCCAGTACTTC. It encodes CANSPSGRRWETQYF.

The CDR3 DNA reads as TGTGCCAGCAGCGCCGGGCCTCGTTATGGGAACACTGAAGCTTTCTTT. Protein sequence: CASSAGPRYGNTEAFF. This chain links TRBV6-2 or TRBV6-3 with TRBJ1-1; D uncertain. V lost 6 bases, J lost 1 base, and 18 bases lay in between. Germline V lookup: CDR1 MNHEY, CDR2 SVGEGT. CDR3 length equals 16 residues.

The chain is built from TRBV6-1 and TRBJ1-5; tentative D call: TRBD1 (6 bases). Trimming removed 6 bases at V and 6 bases at J, with 12 bases between. CDR1 and CDR2 (germline): MNHNS, SASEGT. This CDR3 has 13 residues. In DNA, the CDR3 is TGTGCCAGCAGGTCCAGGGGCCTTCAGCCCCAGCATTTT. Amino acid sequence: CASRSRGLQPQHF.

The chain links TRBV18 to TRBJ2-7; D not resolved. Germline V gives CDR1 KGHSH, CDR2 LQKENI. CDR3 length equals 13 residues. Trimming removed 4 bases at V and 3 bases at J, with 10 bases between. The CDR3 spells CASSQQENYEQYF. The CDR3 DNA sequence: TGTGCCAGCTCACAGCAGGAGAACTACGAGCAGTACTTC.

V and J are TRBV6-2 or TRBV6-3 and TRBJ2-2; D might be TRBD1 or TRBD2, each matching 5 bases. Trimming removed 5 bases from V and 6 bases from J, with 19 bases in between. This CDR3 region has 16 residues. Per germline, CDR1 MNHEY and CDR2 SVGEGT. The CDR3 here is CASSEFARGGSGELFF. In DNA form, the CDR3 reads TGTGCCAGCAGTGAATTCGCCCGGGGCGGGTCCGGGGAGCTGTTTTTT.

As concerns this clonotype: With a far larger clone one base away, a read error is the likely cause. This chain uses TRBV10-3 with TRBJ1-2, with D tentatively TRBD1 (5 bases). V lost 7 bases to trimming and J lost 5 bases, with 17 bases between them. CDR1 is ENHRY and CDR2 is SYGVKD in the germline V gene. The CDR3 extends over 14 amino acids. This CDR3 reads CAITPRAGLYGYTF. In nucleotides, the CDR3 is TGTGCCATCACGCCGAGAGCAGGGTTATATGGCTACACCTTC.

V is TRBV6-1 and J is TRBJ2-7, with D perhaps TRBD2 (5 bases). The CDR3 runs 14 residues. CDR1 MNHNS and CDR2 SASEGT come from the germline V gene. Trimming pared 5 bases from V and 3 bases from J, leaving 14 bases between. The CDR3 here is CASSTAWTLYEQYF. CDR3 in DNA: TGTGCCAGCAGTACCGCTTGGACTCTCTACGAGCAGTACTTC.

As to this clonotype: A far larger clone is only one base removed, so a read error is likely. The CDR3 DNA is TGTGCCAGCAGAGGGCAGGGATACACCGGGGAGCTGTTTTTT. Residues: CASRGQGYTGELFF. The rearrangement links TRBV6-9 to TRBJ2-2, with D possibly being TRBD1 (5 bases). Germline V gives CDR1 MNHGY, CDR2 SVAAGI. Trimming pared 6 bases from V and 3 bases from J, leaving 11 bases between. This CDR3 spans 14 amino acids.

By proportion, this clonotype is medium-sized. The V gene is TRBV20-1, the J gene TRBJ2-7; D is possibly TRBD1 (7 bases). V was trimmed by 2 bases and J by 5 bases, leaving 22 bases between them. Germline V CDR1 and CDR2: DFQATT, SNEGSKA (reference sequence). The CDR3 length is 16 residues. The CDR3: CSARPLRGRIANEQYF. CDR3 DNA sequence: TGCAGTGCTAGACCCCTCAGGGGGAGGATTGCTAACGAGCAGTACTTC.

Only one count was recorded for this clonotype. Given a far larger clone just one base away, this is likely a sequencing read error. V gene TRBV2 combines with J gene TRBJ1-2; TRBD1 agrees at 7 bases. CDR3 length equals 12 residues. Germline CDR1 is SNHLY and CDR2 is FYNNEI. The V and J ends lost 6 bases and 7 bases, in that order; junction bases with no gene match: 5. CDR3 protein: CASSPQGIGYTF. The CDR3 region has the DNA TGTGCCAGCAGCCCACAGGGGATTGGCTACACCTTC.

In its sample, this clonotype was seen a few times. Given a much more abundant clone one base away, this may be a read error. This rearrangement joins TRBV29-1 to TRBJ2-2; the D is unclear. The CDR3 runs to 12 residues. Trimming removed 5 bases from V and 6 bases from J, with 10 bases in between. CDR1 is SQVTM and CDR2 is ANQGSEA in the germline V gene. The CDR3 DNA reads TGCAGCGTTTGCCAGGCCCCCGGGGAGCTGTTTTTT. Translation: CSVCQAPGELFF.

A note on this clonotype: Since a far larger clone is one base different, this is likely a read error. This chain connects TRBV19 to TRBJ1-2; TRBD1 matches at 9 bases. Germline CDR1 reads LNHDA; CDR2 reads SQIVND (reference sequence). The CDR3 length is 15 residues. The J segment lost 2 bases and the V segment lost 11 bases, leaving 12 bases of the junction unmatched. CDR3 sequence reads: CAGSMGQGRNYGYTF. CDR3 sequence (DNA): TGTGCCGGCAGTATGGGACAGGGAAGGAACTATGGCTACACCTTC.

This rearrangement joins TRBV6-2 or TRBV6-3 to TRBJ2-3, with TRBD2 matching 10 bases. Germline V CDR1 and CDR2: MNHEY, SVGEGT. The CDR3 consists of 20 residues. The V gene end was trimmed by 6 bases and the J gene end by 4 bases; junction bases not matched to a gene: 22. CDR3 in DNA: TGTGCCAGCAGAGCTCTCTCTATGAATAGCGGGAGGTTCGGGGCAGATACGCAGTATTTT. It encodes CASRALSMNSGRFGADTQYF.

As regards this clonotype: A read error may explain this, as a much larger clone is one base away. This chain links TRBV6-5 with TRBJ2-2, with D possibly matching TRBD2 (5 bases). Per the germline V gene, CDR1 is MNHEY and CDR2 is SVGAGI. The CDR3 totals 14 residues. CDR3 sequence: CASSHSGSIGELFF. The CDR3 nucleotides read TGTGCCAGCAGTCACTCTGGGAGCATCGGGGAGCTGTTTTTT.

The chain is built from TRBV7-9 and TRBJ2-7, with D perhaps being TRBD1 or TRBD2 (5 bases each). The CDR3 extends over 11 amino acids. The germline V gene has CDR1 SEHNR and CDR2 FQNEAQ (reference sequence). V dropped 4 bases and J dropped 7 bases, with 8 bases sitting between them. This CDR3 reads CASSSREEQYF. In DNA, the CDR3 is TGTGCCAGCAGCTCCAGGGAGGAGCAGTACTTC.

Concerning this clonotype: A far larger clone is just one base off, so this is likely a read error. The CDR3 loop reads CARSYLSEQYF. In DNA form, the CDR3 reads TGTGCCAGAAGTTACCTGAGCGAGCAGTACTTC. The V and J genes are TRBV6-8 and TRBJ2-7; D is unclear. The CDR3 totals 11 residues. Germline assignment: CDR1 MNHGY and CDR2 SAAAGT.

This clonotype was counted ten times or more. The chain uses TRBV29-1 and TRBJ2-1, with 8 bases aligning to TRBD2. The germline V gene has CDR1 SQVTM and CDR2 ANQGSEA. Trimming at V came to 3 bases and at J to 6 bases, leaving 7 bases not matched to a gene. This CDR3 region has 14 residues. The CDR3 region has the DNA TGCAGCGTTGATAGGCTAGCGGGCCTCAATGAGCAGTTCTTC. As protein: CSVDRLAGLNEQFF.

This clonotype is judged medium-sized. The chain is built from TRBV6-1 and TRBJ2-7, with D possibly matching TRBD2 (5 bases). The CDR3 is made up of 14 amino acids. Germline CDR1 reads MNHNS; CDR2 reads SASEGT. Deletions cut 7 bases from V and 2 bases from J, with 15 bases between. The CDR3 DNA sequence: TGTGCCAGCATTACATTGAGCGGAACCTACGAGCAGTACTTC. Residues: CASITLSGTYEQYF.

The chain recombines TRBV2 with TRBJ2-5; 11 bases line up with TRBD1. CDR3 length equals 13 residues. CDR1 is SNHLY and CDR2 is FYNNEI in the germline V gene. Unmatched junction bases numbered 3, after V lost 7 bases and J lost 5 bases. The CDR3 bases are TGTGCCAGCACAGGACAGGGGGCGGAGACCCAGTACTTC. Its translation is CASTGQGAETQYF.

This clonotype is labeled as medium-sized. The chain couples TRBV27 to TRBJ2-1; D is undetermined. Looked up from germline, CDR1 is MNHEY and CDR2 is SMNVEV (reference sequence). The CDR3 consists of 14 residues. The ends were cut back, 7 bases at V and 0 bases at J, with 10 bases in the middle. The CDR3 DNA reads as TGTGCCAGCAAGCCCTTGGACTCCTACAATGAGCAGTTCTTC. Protein sequence: CASKPLDSYNEQFF.

V and J are TRBV7-3 and TRBJ2-3, with TRBD1 identical over 8 bases. Germline V gene sequence: CDR1 SGHTA, CDR2 FQGTGA. V lost 4 bases to trimming and J lost 9 bases; unmatched junction nucleotides: 6. The CDR3 is made up of 13 amino acids. The CDR3: CASSSDRGSTQYF. CDR3 sequence (DNA): TGTGCCAGCAGCTCTGACAGGGGAAGCACGCAGTATTTT.

As regards this clonotype: A far larger clone lies a single base away; this is likely a read error. The gene calls are TRBV6-6 and TRBJ2-2, with 8 positions matching TRBD2. The CDR3 length is 16 residues. Germline V gene sequence: CDR1 MNHNY, CDR2 SVGAGI (reference sequence). CDR3: CASRRHSGRGVGDLFF. The CDR3 DNA reads TGTGCCAGCAGGCGACACAGCGGGAGAGGGGTCGGGGATCTGTTTTTT.

Note on this clonotype: A far larger clone differs by one base, so this is likely a read error. CDR3 sequence (DNA): TGTGCCAGCAGCGCTACTAGCCTGTCGGAAGATACGCAGTATTTT. Translation gives CASSATSLSEDTQYF. V is TRBV5-1 and J is TRBJ2-3; D might be TRBD2 (6 bases). The CDR3 length is 15 residues. CDR1 and CDR2 from the germline V gene are SGHRS and YFSETQ.

This clonotype is labeled as medium-sized (0.01 to 0.1%). The chain has TRBV5-1 and TRBJ2-3, with 7 bases identical to TRBD1. In germline, CDR1 is SGHRS, CDR2 YFSETQ. CDR3 length: 15 amino acids. The junction had 11 bases not matched to a gene; V was cut back by 4 bases and J by 6 bases. The CDR3 bases are TGCGCCAGCAGCAAGGGACAGACACAGCGGGATACGCAGTATTTT. Residues: CASSKGQTQRDTQYF.